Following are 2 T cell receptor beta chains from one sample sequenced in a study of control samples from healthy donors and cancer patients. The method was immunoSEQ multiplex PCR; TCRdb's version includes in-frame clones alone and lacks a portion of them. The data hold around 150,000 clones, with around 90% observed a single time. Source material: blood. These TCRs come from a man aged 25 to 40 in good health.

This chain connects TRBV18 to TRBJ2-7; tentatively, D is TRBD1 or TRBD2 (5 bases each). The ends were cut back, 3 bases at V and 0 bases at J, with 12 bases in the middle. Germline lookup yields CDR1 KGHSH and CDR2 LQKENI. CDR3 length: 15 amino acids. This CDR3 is CASSPGTDLSYEQYF. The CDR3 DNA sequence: TGTGCCAGCTCACCCGGGACGGACCTCTCCTACGAGCAGTACTTC.

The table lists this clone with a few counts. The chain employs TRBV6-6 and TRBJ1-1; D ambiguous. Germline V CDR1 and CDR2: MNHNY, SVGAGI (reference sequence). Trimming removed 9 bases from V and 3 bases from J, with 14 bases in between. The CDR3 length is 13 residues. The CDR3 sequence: CASSRLGYTEAFF. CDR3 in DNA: TGTGCCAGTTCCCGACTGGGATACACTGAAGCTTTCTTT.